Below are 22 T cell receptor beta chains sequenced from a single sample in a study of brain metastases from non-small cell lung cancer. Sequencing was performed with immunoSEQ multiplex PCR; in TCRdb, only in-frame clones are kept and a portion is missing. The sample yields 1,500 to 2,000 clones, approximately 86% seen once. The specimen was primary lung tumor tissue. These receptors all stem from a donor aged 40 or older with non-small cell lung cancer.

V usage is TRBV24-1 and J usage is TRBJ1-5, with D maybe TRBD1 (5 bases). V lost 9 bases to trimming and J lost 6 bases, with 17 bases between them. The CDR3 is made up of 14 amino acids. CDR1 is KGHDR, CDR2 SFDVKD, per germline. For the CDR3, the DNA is TGTGCCACCGGGGGACCGAGCGCGGGTCAGCCCCAGCATTTT. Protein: CATGGPSAGQPQHF.

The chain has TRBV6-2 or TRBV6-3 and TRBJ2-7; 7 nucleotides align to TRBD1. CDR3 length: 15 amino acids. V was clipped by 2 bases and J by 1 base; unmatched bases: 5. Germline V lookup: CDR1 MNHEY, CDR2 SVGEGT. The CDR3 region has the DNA TGTGCCAGCAGTTACACAGGGGCGTCGTCCTACGAGCAGTACTTC. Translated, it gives CASSYTGASSYEQYF.

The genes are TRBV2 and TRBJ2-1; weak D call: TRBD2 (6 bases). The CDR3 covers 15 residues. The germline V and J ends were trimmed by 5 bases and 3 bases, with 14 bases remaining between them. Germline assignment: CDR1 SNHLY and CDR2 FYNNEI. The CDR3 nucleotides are TGTGCCAGCAGTAAGGGACTGGACTTCTACAATGAGCAGTTCTTC. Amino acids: CASSKGLDFYNEQFF.

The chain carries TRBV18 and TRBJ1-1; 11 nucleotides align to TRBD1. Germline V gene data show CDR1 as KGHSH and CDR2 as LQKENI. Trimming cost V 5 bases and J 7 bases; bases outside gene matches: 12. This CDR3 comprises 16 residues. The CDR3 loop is CASSLSGLGQGVEAFF. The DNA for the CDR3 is TGTGCCAGCTCATTATCGGGCCTGGGACAGGGGGTTGAAGCTTTCTTT.

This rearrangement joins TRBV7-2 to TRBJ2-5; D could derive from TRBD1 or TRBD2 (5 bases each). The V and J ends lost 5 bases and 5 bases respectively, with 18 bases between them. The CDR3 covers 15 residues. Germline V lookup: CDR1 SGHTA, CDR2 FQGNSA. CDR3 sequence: CASSVGTNPGETQYF. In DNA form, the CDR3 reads TGTGCCAGCAGCGTCGGGACGAACCCTGGGGAGACCCAGTACTTC.

The CDR3 region is CASSLSSTNIQYF. CDR3 bases: TGTGCCAGCAGCTTAAGCTCAACAAACATTCAGTACTTC. The V and J genes are TRBV7-2 and TRBJ2-4, with D unresolved. V lost 2 bases to trimming and J lost 6 bases, with 8 bases between them. The CDR3 is made up of 13 amino acids. CDR1 is SGHTA and CDR2 is FQGNSA in the germline V gene.

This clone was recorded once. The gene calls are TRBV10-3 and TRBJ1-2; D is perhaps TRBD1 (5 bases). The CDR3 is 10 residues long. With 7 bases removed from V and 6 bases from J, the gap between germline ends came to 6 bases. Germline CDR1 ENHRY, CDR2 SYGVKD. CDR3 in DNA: TGTGCCATCATGGGGGATGGCTACACCTTC. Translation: CAIMGDGYTF.

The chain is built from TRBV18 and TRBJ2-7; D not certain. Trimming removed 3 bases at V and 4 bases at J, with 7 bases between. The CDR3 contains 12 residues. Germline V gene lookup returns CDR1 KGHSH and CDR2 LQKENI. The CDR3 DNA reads TGTGCCAGCTCACCTCATGGGTACGAGCAGTACTTC. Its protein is CASSPHGYEQYF.

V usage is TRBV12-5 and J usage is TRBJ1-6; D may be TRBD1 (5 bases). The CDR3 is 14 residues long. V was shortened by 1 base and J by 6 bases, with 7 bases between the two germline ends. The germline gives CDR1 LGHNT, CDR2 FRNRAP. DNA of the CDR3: TGTGCTAGTGGTTTGGCAGGGACTAATTCACCCCTCCACTTT. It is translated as CASGLAGTNSPLHF.

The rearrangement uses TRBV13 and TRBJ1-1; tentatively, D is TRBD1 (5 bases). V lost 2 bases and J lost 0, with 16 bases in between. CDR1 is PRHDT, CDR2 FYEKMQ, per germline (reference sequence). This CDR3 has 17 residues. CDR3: CASSLNRAGRVNTEAFF. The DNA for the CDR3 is TGTGCCAGCAGCTTAAATCGGGCGGGCAGGGTGAACACTGAAGCTTTCTTT.

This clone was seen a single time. CDR3 sequence (DNA): TGTGCCAGCAGTGTCTCCCGGCCATCTATCGAGCAGTACTTC. It translates to CASSVSRPSIEQYF. The gene calls are TRBV2 and TRBJ2-7; the D is unclear. Germline V gene sequence: CDR1 SNHLY, CDR2 FYNNEI. With 4 bases removed from V and 6 bases from J, the gap between germline ends came to 16 bases. This CDR3 has 14 residues.

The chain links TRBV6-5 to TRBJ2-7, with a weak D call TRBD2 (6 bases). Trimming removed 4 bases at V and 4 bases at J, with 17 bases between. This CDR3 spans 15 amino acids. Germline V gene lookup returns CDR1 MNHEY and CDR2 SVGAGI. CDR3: CASSSPTEGSYEQYF. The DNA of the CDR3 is TGTGCCAGCAGTTCTCCCACGGAGGGATCGTACGAGCAGTACTTC.

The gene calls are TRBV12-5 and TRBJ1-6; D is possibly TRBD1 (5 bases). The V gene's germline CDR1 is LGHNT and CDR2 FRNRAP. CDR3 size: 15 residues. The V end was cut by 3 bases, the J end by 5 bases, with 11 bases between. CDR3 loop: CASGFGGTNNSPLHF. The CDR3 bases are TGTGCTAGTGGTTTTGGGGGAACTAATAATTCACCCCTCCACTTT.

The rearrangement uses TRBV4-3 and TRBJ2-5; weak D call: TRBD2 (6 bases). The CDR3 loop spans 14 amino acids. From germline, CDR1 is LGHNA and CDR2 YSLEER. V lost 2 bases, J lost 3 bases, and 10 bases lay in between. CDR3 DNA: TGCGCCAGCAGCCAATTATGGGGGGAAGAGACCCAGTACTTC. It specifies CASSQLWGEETQYF.

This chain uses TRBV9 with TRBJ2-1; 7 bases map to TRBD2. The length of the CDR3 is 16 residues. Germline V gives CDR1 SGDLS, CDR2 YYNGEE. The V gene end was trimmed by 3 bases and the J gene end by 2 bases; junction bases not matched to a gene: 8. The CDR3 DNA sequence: TGTGCCAGCAGCGATAAACCGGGACTACCCTACAATGAGCAGTTCTTC. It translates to CASSDKPGLPYNEQFF.

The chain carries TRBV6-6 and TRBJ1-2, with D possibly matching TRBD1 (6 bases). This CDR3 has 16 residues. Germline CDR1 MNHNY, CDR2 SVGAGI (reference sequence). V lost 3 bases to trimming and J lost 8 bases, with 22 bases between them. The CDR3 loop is CASSYDWQGSNGGYTF. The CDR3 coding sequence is TGTGCCAGCAGTTATGATTGGCAGGGGAGCAACGGCGGCTACACCTTC.

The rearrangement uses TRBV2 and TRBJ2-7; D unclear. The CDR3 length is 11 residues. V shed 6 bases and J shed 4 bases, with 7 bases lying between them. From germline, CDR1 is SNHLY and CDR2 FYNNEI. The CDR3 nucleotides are TGTGCCAGCAGGGAAAGATACGAGCAGTACTTC. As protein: CASRERYEQYF.

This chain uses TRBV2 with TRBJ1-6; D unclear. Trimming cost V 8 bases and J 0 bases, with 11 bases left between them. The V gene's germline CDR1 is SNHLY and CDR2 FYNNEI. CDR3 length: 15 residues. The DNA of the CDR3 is TGTGCCAGCTCGGGCGGGAGCTCCTATAATTCACCCCTCCACTTT. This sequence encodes CASSGGSSYNSPLHF.

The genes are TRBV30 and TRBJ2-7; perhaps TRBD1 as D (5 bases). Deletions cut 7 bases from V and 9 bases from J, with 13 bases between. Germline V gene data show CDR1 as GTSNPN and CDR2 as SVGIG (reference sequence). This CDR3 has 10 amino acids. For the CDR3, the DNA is TGTGCCTCAGGGTCTTTGGGGCAGTACTTC. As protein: CASGSLGQYF.

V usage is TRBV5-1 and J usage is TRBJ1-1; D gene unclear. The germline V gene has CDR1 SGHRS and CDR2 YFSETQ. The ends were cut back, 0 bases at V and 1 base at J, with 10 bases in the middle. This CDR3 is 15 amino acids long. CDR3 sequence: CASSLVPIGNTEAFF. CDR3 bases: TGCGCCAGCAGCTTGGTCCCGATTGGGAACACTGAAGCTTTCTTT.

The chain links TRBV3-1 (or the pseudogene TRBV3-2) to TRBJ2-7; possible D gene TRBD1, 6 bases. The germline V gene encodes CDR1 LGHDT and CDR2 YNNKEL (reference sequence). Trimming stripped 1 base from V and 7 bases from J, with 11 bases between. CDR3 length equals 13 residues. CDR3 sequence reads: CASSQGRGGEQYF. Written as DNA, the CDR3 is TGTGCCAGCAGCCAAGGCAGGGGCGGTGAGCAGTACTTC.

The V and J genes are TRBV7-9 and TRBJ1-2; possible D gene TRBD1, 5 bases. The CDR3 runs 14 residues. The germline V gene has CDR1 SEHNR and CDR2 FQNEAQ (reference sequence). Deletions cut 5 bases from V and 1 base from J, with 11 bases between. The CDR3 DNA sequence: TGTGCCAGCAGCCGAAAAGGGGATAACTATGGCTACACCTTC. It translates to CASSRKGDNYGYTF. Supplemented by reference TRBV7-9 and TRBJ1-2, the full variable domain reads DTGVSQNPRHKITKRGQNVTFRCDPISEHNRLYWYRQTLGQGPEFLTYFQNEAQLEKSRLLSDRFSAERPKGSFSTLEIQRTEQGDSAMYLCASSRKGDNYGYTFGSGTRLTVV.